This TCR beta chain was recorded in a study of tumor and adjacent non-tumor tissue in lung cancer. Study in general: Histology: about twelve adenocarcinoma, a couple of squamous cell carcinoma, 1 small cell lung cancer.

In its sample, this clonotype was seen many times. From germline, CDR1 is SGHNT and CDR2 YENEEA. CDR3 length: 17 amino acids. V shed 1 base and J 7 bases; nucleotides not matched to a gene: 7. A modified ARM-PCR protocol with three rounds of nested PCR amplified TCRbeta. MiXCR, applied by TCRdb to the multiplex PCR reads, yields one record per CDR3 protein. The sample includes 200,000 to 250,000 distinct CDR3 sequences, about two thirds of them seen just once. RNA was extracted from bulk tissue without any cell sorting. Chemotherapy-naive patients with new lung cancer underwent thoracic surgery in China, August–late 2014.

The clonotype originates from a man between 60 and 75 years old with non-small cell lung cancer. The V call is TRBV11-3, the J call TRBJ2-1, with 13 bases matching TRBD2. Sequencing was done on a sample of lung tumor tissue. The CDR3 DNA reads TGTGCCAGCAGCTTAGGTGGGACTAGCGGGGCCCGTAATGAGCAGTTCTTC. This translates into CASSLGGTSGARNEQFF.